The 29 T cell receptor beta chains reported below all come from one sample, sequenced in a study of T cell responses to AZD1222 COVID-19 vaccine. Measured with immunoSEQ multiplex PCR; TCRdb has only the in-frame clones, and not every one. In the table there are 50,000 or so clones, roughly 88% of which are singletons. Sequencing used peripheral blood, obtained on day 0 of AZD1222 vaccination. These receptors came from an adult in good health.

This chain joins TRBV10-1 and TRBJ2-7; D call uncertain. Deletions cut 5 bases from V and 0 bases from J, with 11 bases between. Germline CDR1 is WNHNN and CDR2 is SYGVQD (reference sequence). The CDR3 is 14 residues long. CDR3 DNA sequence: TGCGCCAGCAGTCCCCGCCGGCCCTCCTACGAGCAGTACTTC. This gives the protein CASSPRRPSYEQYF.

The CDR3 here is CASRGDRGSSPLHF. The CDR3 DNA follows: TGTGCCAGCAGGGGGGACAGGGGAAGTTCACCCCTCCACTTT. This chain joins TRBV6-5 and TRBJ1-6; 10 nucleotides align to TRBD1. V dropped 6 bases and J dropped 9; count of bases not matched to a gene: 5. Germline V gives CDR1 MNHEY, CDR2 SVGAGI. The CDR3 sequence is 14 residues long.

The chain has TRBV2 and TRBJ1-6, with TRBD1 as a possible D gene (5 bases). This CDR3 has 17 residues. Trimming took off 6 bases at V and 6 bases at J, with 21 bases between the two ends. The germline gives CDR1 SNHLY, CDR2 FYNNEI. CDR3 DNA: TGTGCCAGCAGGAGAGTCGGGGGAGCGGGGTCTAATTCACCCCTCCACTTT. This encodes CASRRVGGAGSNSPLHF.

CDR3 in DNA: TGTGCCACCAGTGAAGGGACAGTCGGGAGCAATCAGCCCCAGCATTTT. The encoded protein is CATSEGTVGSNQPQHF. The chain employs TRBV24-1 and TRBJ1-5; 7 bases fit TRBD1. With V trimmed by 4 bases and J by 1 base, 6 bases remained unmatched. The CDR3 loop spans 16 amino acids. Per the germline V gene, CDR1 is KGHDR and CDR2 is SFDVKD.

The chain has TRBV29-1 and TRBJ1-2; TRBD1 matches 9 bases. This CDR3 has 13 amino acids. Germline V gene sequence: CDR1 SQVTM, CDR2 ANQGSEA. Trimming cost V 2 bases and J 4 bases; bases outside gene matches: 2. In DNA form, the CDR3 reads TGCAGCGTTGAAAGGGACAGGGCCTATGGCTACACCTTC. Its translation is CSVERDRAYGYTF.

The chain employs TRBV28 and TRBJ1-4; D call uncertain. Per germline, CDR1 MDHEN and CDR2 SYDVKM. The CDR3 sequence is 15 residues long. V was shortened by 5 bases and J by 0 bases, with 10 bases between the two germline ends. The CDR3 DNA reads TGTGCCAGCAGTCAGAGCGGAGCAACTAATGAAAAACTGTTTTTT. Protein: CASSQSGATNEKLFF.

The chain joins TRBV30 to TRBJ1-6; TRBD1 matches at 7 bases. With V trimmed by 5 bases and J by 10 bases, 5 bases remained unmatched. Germline V gene sequence: CDR1 GTSNPN, CDR2 SVGIG (reference sequence). The CDR3 sequence is 12 residues long. CDR3 loop: CAWDRVMSPLHF. CDR3 sequence (DNA): TGTGCCTGGGACAGGGTGATGTCACCCCTCCACTTT.

This clone was found once. The V and J genes are TRBV5-4 and TRBJ2-7, with TRBD2 matching 11 bases. Germline-derived CDR1 and CDR2 are SGHNT and YYREEE (reference sequence). V trimming: 4 bases; J trimming: 3 bases; junction bases outside the gene matches: 9. This CDR3 has 16 amino acids. The DNA for the CDR3 is TGTGCCAGCAGCGCCCAGGCGACTAGCGGGAACTACGAGCAGTACTTC. This gives the protein CASSAQATSGNYEQYF.

The chain carries TRBV27 and TRBJ2-7; possibly TRBD1 or TRBD2 for D (5 bases each). The germline V and J ends were trimmed by 5 bases and 3 bases, with 17 bases remaining between them. The CDR3 runs 15 residues. In germline, CDR1 is MNHEY, CDR2 SMNVEV (reference sequence). The CDR3 here is CASSPPGGGFYEQYF. Here the CDR3 DNA reads TGTGCCAGCAGTCCACCGGGTGGGGGTTTCTACGAGCAGTACTTC.

V is TRBV30 and J is TRBJ2-1, with TRBD2 as a possible D gene (5 bases). Germline-derived CDR1 and CDR2 are GTSNPN and SVGIG (reference sequence). The CDR3 runs 13 residues. V lost 2 bases and J lost 8, with 13 bases in between. CDR3 sequence (DNA): TGTGCCTGGAGTTCTTACGGGGTAGATGAGCAGTTCTTC. It encodes CAWSSYGVDEQFF.

This chain joins TRBV19 and TRBJ1-4, with D uncertain. Between the trimmed V and J ends, which lost 2 bases and 8 bases, there was a span of 12 bases. The CDR3 extends over 14 amino acids. Germline V lookup: CDR1 LNHDA, CDR2 SQIVND (reference sequence). CDR3 DNA: TGTGCCAGTAGTATATTCGGAAGGGAGGAAAAACTGTTTTTT. This translates into CASSIFGREEKLFF.

The chain joins TRBV21-1 to TRBJ2-7; the table's D call TRBD2 went unverified against the DNA. TRBV21-1 is classified as a pseudogene. CDR3 length equals 20 residues. The CDR3 DNA reads as TGTGCCAGCAGCAAAAAAGCTAGCGGGAGATCCTCATTAAGCTCCTACGAGCAGTACTTC. This translates into CASSKKASGRSSLSSYEQYF.

This clone was counted only a few times. V is TRBV4-2 and J is TRBJ1-2; the D is unclear. The germline gives CDR1 LGHNA, CDR2 YNFKEQ. The CDR3 extends over 14 amino acids. V was cut by 0 bases and J by 0 bases, with 5 bases left in between. The DNA of the CDR3 is TGTGCCAGCAGCCAAGACAAAGCTAACTATGGCTACACCTTC. It translates to CASSQDKANYGYTF.

CDR3 DNA sequence: TGTGCCAGCAGCAAAGAGAAAGTAGGACACCCTCTACCTGATGGCTACACCTTC. Translating it yields CASSKEKVGHPLPDGYTF. The chain carries TRBV21-1 and TRBJ1-2; TRBD1 is taken as the D call from the table, unchecked against the DNA. TRBV21-1 is a listed pseudogene. The CDR3 is made up of 18 amino acids.

This clone was detected only a few times. CDR3 coding DNA: TGTGCCACCAGCTACCCGACAGGGGATGGCGAGCAGTACTTC. Encoded protein: CATSYPTGDGEQYF. The genes are TRBV15 and TRBJ2-7; 8 nucleotides align to TRBD1. The CDR3 consists of 14 residues. Germline lookup yields CDR1 LNHNV and CDR2 YYDKDF (reference sequence). Unmatched junction bases numbered 9, after V lost 5 bases and J lost 6 bases.

The genes are TRBV27 and TRBJ2-2; 8 bases agree with TRBD2. Per germline, CDR1 MNHEY and CDR2 SMNVEV (reference sequence). The CDR3 loop spans 21 amino acids. Trimming cost V 5 bases and J 0 bases; bases outside gene matches: 20. CDR3 DNA sequence: TGTGCCAGCAGTGAATCTAGCGGGCAAGAGGGTTTTTGGACGAACACCGGGGAGCTGTTTTTT. Translated: CASSESSGQEGFWTNTGELFF.

This clone has only one observation. The chain employs TRBV15 and TRBJ1-2; D call uncertain. The germline V gene encodes CDR1 LNHNV and CDR2 YYDKDF (reference sequence). This CDR3 region has 14 residues. The V end lost 1 base, the J end lost 5 bases, and 11 bases lay between the germline ends. The CDR3: CATSRGGLGYGYTF. The CDR3 bases are TGTGCCACCAGCAGAGGTGGACTTGGGTATGGCTACACCTTC.

The chain has TRBV18 and TRBJ1-4; maybe TRBD1 (5 bases). The CDR3 length is 17 residues. Looked up from germline, CDR1 is KGHSH and CDR2 is LQKENI. V was shortened by 1 base and J by 0 bases, with 12 bases between the two germline ends. CDR3 DNA: TGTGCCAGCTCACCACAAGGGGCCCGCTCAACTAATGAAAAACTGTTTTTT. Its translation is CASSPQGARSTNEKLFF. Together with reference TRBV18 and TRBJ1-4, the CDR3 gives the full variable domain: NAGVMQNPRHLVRRRGQEARLRCSPMKGHSHVYWYRQLPEEGLKFMVYLQKENIIDESGMPKERFSAEFPKEGPSILRIQQVVRGDSAAYFCASSPQGARSTNEKLFFGSGTQLSVL.

The chain is built from TRBV13 and TRBJ2-7; D gene unclear. V was trimmed by 5 bases and J by 5 bases, leaving 10 bases between them. Germline CDR1 reads PRHDT; CDR2 reads FYEKMQ (reference sequence). The CDR3 is made up of 12 amino acids. The CDR3 bases are TGTGCCAGCAGCAACGATGAGGACGAGCAGTACTTC. It codes for CASSNDEDEQYF. Supplemented by reference TRBV13 and TRBJ2-7, the full variable domain reads AAGVIQSPRHLIKEKRETATLKCYPIPRHDTVYWYQQGPGQDPQFLISFYEKMQSDKGSIPDRFSAQQFSDYHSELNMSSLELGDSALYFCASSNDEDEQYFGPGTRLTVT.

The rearrangement uses TRBV3-1 (or the pseudogene TRBV3-2) and TRBJ2-1, with D possibly matching TRBD2 (6 bases). Per the germline V gene, CDR1 is LGHDT and CDR2 is YNNKEL (reference sequence). Trimming left V 1 base short and J 2 bases short, with 21 bases between. The CDR3 loop spans 19 amino acids. The DNA for the CDR3 is TGTGCCAGCAGCCAAGCCGGGACTGTGGGATCCAATGCCTACAATGAGCAGTTCTTC. Its translation: CASSQAGTVGSNAYNEQFF.

The genes are TRBV11-2 and TRBJ2-7; 7 bases are a match to TRBD2. The germline V gene has CDR1 SGHAT and CDR2 FQNNGV. The CDR3 spans 15 residues. With 1 base clipped from V and 5 bases from J, the junction kept 8 bases outside the gene matches. The CDR3 is CASSLGWEGLHEQYF. The CDR3 DNA follows: TGTGCCAGCAGCTTAGGTTGGGAGGGCCTCCACGAGCAGTACTTC.

This clone is classed as medium-sized. This sequence joins TRBV15 and TRBJ2-1; the D is unclear. CDR1 is LNHNV, CDR2 YYDKDF, per germline (reference sequence). V lost 1 base, J lost 3 bases, and 19 bases lay in between. The CDR3 has 18 residues. CDR3 region: CATSRGAYVDQVYNEQFF. The CDR3 DNA reads as TGTGCCACCAGCAGAGGGGCGTATGTGGACCAAGTCTACAATGAGCAGTTCTTC.

The rearrangement links TRBV2 to TRBJ1-2; perhaps TRBD1 as D (6 bases). From germline, CDR1 is SNHLY and CDR2 FYNNEI. This CDR3 has 14 residues. V was shortened by 6 bases and J by 4 bases, with 15 bases between the two germline ends. DNA of the CDR3: TGTGCCAGCAGGACACCCGGGGGGGCCTATGGCTACACCTTC. Encoded protein: CASRTPGGAYGYTF.

This clone was recorded once. The chain joins TRBV19 to TRBJ2-3; 9 positions agree with TRBD1. V shed 6 bases, J shed 2 bases, and the junction held 6 bases outside the gene matches. The CDR3 consists of 15 residues. CDR1 and CDR2 from the germline V gene are LNHDA and SQIVND (reference sequence). The CDR3 loop is CASRATGGDTDTQYF. In DNA form, the CDR3 reads TGTGCCAGTAGAGCGACAGGGGGTGACACAGATACGCAGTATTTT.

This rearrangement joins TRBV7-2 to TRBJ2-2; no definite D call. The germline V gene encodes CDR1 SGHTA and CDR2 FQGNSA. This CDR3 is built from 12 residues. The V end was cut by 11 bases, the J end by 6 bases, with 13 bases between. CDR3 nucleotides: TGTGCCTGGGGTCATCGATCCGGGGAGCTGTTTTTT. Its protein product is CAWGHRSGELFF.

The J gene is TRBJ1-2, the V gene TRBV19; D gene ambiguous. Germline loops: CDR1 LNHDA, CDR2 SQIVND (reference sequence). This CDR3 region has 13 residues. Trimming took 8 bases from V and 2 from J, leaving 12 bases between them. The CDR3 nucleotides read TGTGCCAGTCAAGTGTCAGTCAACTATGGCTACACCTTC. It encodes CASQVSVNYGYTF.

The rearrangement joins TRBV23-1 to TRBJ1-1; D is undetermined. TRBV23-1 is treated as an ORF (open reading frame) with a function not yet certain. This CDR3 region has 13 residues. The V end was cut by 4 bases, the J end by 1 base, with 7 bases between. The CDR3 is CASSLRRNTEAFF. CDR3 coding DNA: TGCGCCAGCAGTCTTCGTAGGAACACTGAAGCTTTCTTT.

The rearrangement links TRBV11-2 to TRBJ2-5; 7 bases align to TRBD2. After removal of 6 bases from V and 6 bases from J, the junction contained 16 bases not matched to a gene. This CDR3 has 16 amino acids. The germline V gene has CDR1 SGHAT and CDR2 FQNNGV. DNA for the CDR3: TGTGCCAGCAGGCCCGTTGGGGAGGGCCCTATGAAGACCCAGTACTTC. Encoded protein: CASRPVGEGPMKTQYF.

This sequence joins TRBV5-1 and TRBJ2-3, with D possibly called TRBD1 or TRBD2 (6 bases each). The CDR3 loop spans 15 amino acids. Germline V lookup: CDR1 SGHRS, CDR2 YFSETQ. Trimming took 0 bases from V and 6 from J, leaving 14 bases between them. The CDR3 loop is CASSLAGGRLDTQYF. CDR3 nucleotide sequence: TGCGCCAGCAGCTTGGCTGGGGGGCGCTTGGATACGCAGTATTTT.